Listed below are T cell receptor beta chains from one sample, sequenced in a study of blood T cell repertoires in COVID-19. Some clones are missing from TCRdb's copy, which holds only in-frame ones; the method was immunoSEQ multiplex PCR. Among 140,000 to 150,000 clones listed, around 76% were seen once. The sample taken for sequencing was peripheral blood. These receptors originate from a man between 60 and 75 years old with acute or convalescent COVID-19. CDR3s include the opening cysteine and the closing phenylalanine or tryptophan. The D gene is left open where the match is weak. Clone size is given for some rows only: seen once, a few or many times, or a class if the clone is expanded.

D: TRBD1; V: TRBV19; J: TRBJ2-5; size: NA; CDR3: CASSVTGTETQYF; DNA: TGTGCCAGTAGTGTGACAGGGACGGAGACCCAGTACTTC
D: NA; V: TRBV29-1; J: TRBJ2-1; size: NA; CDR3: CSVDGSISYNEQFF; DNA: TGCAGCGTTGACGGGAGCATCTCCTACAATGAGCAGTTCTTC
D: TRBD1; V: TRBV19; J: TRBJ2-3; size: NA; CDR3: CASSRTGWADTQYF; DNA: TGTGCCAGTAGTAGGACAGGGTGGGCAGATACGCAGTATTTT
D: NA; V: TRBV4-1; J: TRBJ1-4; size: NA; CDR3: CASSQDIAGLNEKLFF; DNA: TGCGCCAGCAGCCAAGATATCGCAGGCTTGAATGAAAAACTGTTTTTT
D: TRBD2; V: TRBV11-2; J: TRBJ2-3; size: NA; CDR3: CASSRRTSGTDTQYF; DNA: TGTGCCAGCAGCCGACGGACTAGTGGCACAGATACGCAGTATTTT
D: NA; V: TRBV4-2; J: TRBJ1-1; size: NA; CDR3: CASSQGSARAFTEAFF; DNA: TGTGCCAGCAGCCAAGGGTCGGCCAGGGCTTTCACTGAAGCTTTCTTT
D: NA; V: TRBV18; J: TRBJ2-1; size: NA; CDR3: CASSRTVNNEQFF; DNA: TGTGCCAGCTCACGGACTGTCAACAATGAGCAGTTCTTC
D: NA; V: TRBV29-1; J: TRBJ2-5; size: NA; CDR3: CSAGGGQGGETQYF; DNA: TGCAGCGCCGGGGGGGGACAGGGAGGAGAGACCCAGTACTTC
D: TRBD2; V: TRBV11-1; J: TRBJ2-1; size: few; CDR3: CASSRTPGREQFF; DNA: TGTGCCAGCAGTCGGACGCCCGGGAGGGAGCAGTTCTTC
D: NA; V: TRBV6-5; J: TRBJ2-1; size: NA; CDR3: CASSYSNSYNEQFF; DNA: TGTGCCAGCAGTTACTCGAACAGCTACAATGAGCAGTTCTTC
D: NA; V: TRBV25-1; J: TRBJ2-5; size: NA; CDR3: CASSSEGAGQETQYF; DNA: TGTGCCAGCAGCTCTGAAGGGGCGGGACAAGAGACCCAGTACTTC
D: NA; V: TRBV25-1; J: TRBJ1-2; size: NA; CDR3: CASSELGGLHGYTF; DNA: TGTGCCAGCAGTGAATTAGGGGGACTACATGGCTACACCTTC
D: NA; V: TRBV9; J: TRBJ1-1; size: NA; CDR3: CASSVGGQTEAFF; DNA: TGTGCCAGCAGCGTCGGGGGGCAGACTGAAGCTTTCTTT
D: NA; V: TRBV5-1; J: TRBJ2-5; size: NA; CDR3: CASSLARETQYF; DNA: TGCGCCAGCAGCTTGGCCAGGGAGACCCAGTACTTC
D: NA; V: TRBV15; J: TRBJ2-7; size: NA; CDR3: CATSRAPVYEQYF; DNA: TGTGCCACCAGCAGAGCTCCGGTCTACGAGCAGTACTTC
D: TRBD2; V: TRBV5-4; J: TRBJ2-7; size: NA; CDR3: CASSIGTSGGNYEQYF; DNA: TGTGCCAGCAGCATAGGGACTAGCGGGGGTAACTACGAGCAGTACTTC
D: NA; V: TRBV6-1; J: TRBJ1-2; size: NA; CDR3: CASTPGRNYGYTF; DNA: TGTGCCAGCACCCCAGGGCGCAACTATGGCTACACCTTC
D: TRBD1; V: TRBV19; J: TRBJ2-1; size: NA; CDR3: CASSDPRAGTGRNEQFF; DNA: TGTGCCAGTAGTGATCCCCGGGCCGGGACAGGGAGGAATGAGCAGTTCTTC
D: TRBD1; V: TRBV30; J: TRBJ1-2; size: NA; CDR3: CAWTLSTGRQGYTF; DNA: TGTGCCTGGACCCTCTCGACAGGGCGGCAAGGCTACACCTTC
D: TRBD2; V: TRBV27; J: TRBJ2-1; size: NA; CDR3: CASTSLDGWEGKHEQFF; DNA: TGTGCCAGCACCTCCCTTGACGGGTGGGAGGGCAAACATGAGCAGTTCTTC
D: TRBD2; V: TRBV19; J: TRBJ2-7; size: NA; CDR3: CASSIASGGISSYEQYF; DNA: TGTGCCAGTAGTATAGCTAGCGGGGGCATCTCTAGCTACGAGCAGTACTTC
D: TRBD2; V: TRBV6-5; J: TRBJ2-5; size: NA; CDR3: CASTASGSSLETQYF; DNA: TGTGCCAGCACCGCTAGCGGGAGTTCCTTGGAGACCCAGTACTTC
D: TRBD2; V: TRBV7-8; J: TRBJ2-7; size: NA; CDR3: CASSSQRTSGRFYEQYF; DNA: TGTGCCAGCAGCTCTCAGCGGACTAGCGGGAGGTTTTACGAGCAGTACTTC
D: TRBD1; V: TRBV19; J: TRBJ1-1; size: NA; CDR3: CASSIQGAGTEAFF; DNA: TGTGCCAGTAGTATTCAGGGGGCAGGCACTGAAGCTTTCTTT
D: NA; V: TRBV7-9; J: TRBJ1-3; size: few; CDR3: CASSLRGGSGNTIYF; DNA: TGTGCCAGCAGCTTAAGGGGAGGTTCTGGAAACACCATATATTTT
D: NA; V: TRBV5-4; J: TRBJ2-7; size: NA; CDR3: CASSLDSISSYEQYF; DNA: TGTGCCAGCAGCTTGGATAGCATTAGCTCCTACGAGCAGTACTTC
D: NA; V: TRBV6-1; J: TRBJ1-2; size: NA; CDR3: CASSEIRGAYGYTF; DNA: TGTGCCAGCAGTGAAATTCGGGGGGCGTATGGCTACACCTTC
D: TRBD1; V: TRBV27; J: TRBJ1-6; size: NA; CDR3: CASKEGGGYNSPLHF; DNA: TGTGCCAGCAAAGAAGGGGGCGGCTATAATTCACCCCTCCACTTT
D: TRBD1; V: TRBV10-1; J: TRBJ1-4; size: NA; CDR3: CASRGQGDEKLFF; DNA: TGCGCCAGCAGGGGACAGGGAGATGAAAAACTGTTTTTT
D: TRBD1; V: TRBV10-3; J: TRBJ2-1; size: NA; CDR3: CAISGGQASYNEQFF; DNA: TGTGCCATCAGTGGGGGACAGGCATCCTACAATGAGCAGTTCTTC
D: TRBD1; V: TRBV4-1; J: TRBJ1-5; size: NA; CDR3: CASSQDPRGLNQPQHF; DNA: TGCGCCAGCAGCCAAGATCCCAGGGGGCTCAATCAGCCCCAGCATTTT
D: NA; V: TRBV2; J: TRBJ2-5; size: NA; CDR3: CASGGGETQYF; DNA: TGTGCCAGCGGGGGCGGGGAGACCCAGTACTTC
D: NA; V: TRBV12-3/TRBV12-4; J: TRBJ2-3; size: NA; CDR3: CASVRRGTQYF; DNA: TGTGCCAGCGTCCGGAGGGGCACGCAGTATTTT
D: TRBD1; V: TRBV11-3; J: TRBJ2-5; size: once; CDR3: CASSLGTGTETQYF; DNA: TGTGCCAGCAGCCTAGGGACAGGGACAGAGACCCAGTACTTC
D: TRBD1; V: TRBV5-4; J: TRBJ2-2; size: NA; CDR3: CASSLDRAGELFF; DNA: TGTGCCAGCAGCCTGGACAGGGCCGGGGAGCTGTTTTTT
D: TRBD2; V: TRBV11-2; J: TRBJ2-3; size: once; CDR3: CASSSRLAGEGQPDTQYF; DNA: TGTGCCAGCAGCAGCCGACTAGCGGGAGAGGGTCAGCCTGATACGCAGTATTTT
D: TRBD1; V: TRBV24-1; J: TRBJ2-7; size: NA; CDR3: CATSTGGDEQYF; DNA: TGTGCCACCAGTACAGGGGGAGACGAGCAGTACTTC
D: TRBD1; V: TRBV10-2; J: TRBJ1-2; size: NA; CDR3: CASIFEGAGQGRGYTF; DNA: TGCGCCAGCATCTTCGAGGGGGCTGGTCAGGGTAGGGGCTACACCTTC
D: TRBD2; V: TRBV5-1; J: TRBJ2-1; size: NA; CDR3: CASSFPPGGRDYNEQFF; DNA: TGCGCCAGCAGCTTCCCCCCCGGCGGGAGGGATTACAATGAGCAGTTCTTC
D: TRBD2; V: TRBV10-1; J: TRBJ2-2; size: NA; CDR3: CASSETSGGRATGELFF; DNA: TGCGCCAGCAGTGAGACTAGCGGGGGACGAGCCACCGGGGAGCTGTTTTTT
D: NA; V: TRBV7-9; J: TRBJ2-5; size: NA; CDR3: CASSSPTRREETQYF; DNA: TGTGCCAGCAGCTCCCCCACTCGACGGGAAGAGACCCAGTACTTC
D: TRBD2; V: TRBV6-4; J: TRBJ2-1; size: medium-sized; CDR3: CASSDEAGEVNEQFF; DNA: TGTGCCAGCAGTGACGAGGCGGGAGAGGTAAATGAGCAGTTCTTC
D: NA; V: TRBV10-3; J: TRBJ2-7; size: few; CDR3: CAISGTAYEQYF; DNA: TGTGCCATCAGTGGGACAGCCTACGAGCAGTACTTC
D: NA; V: TRBV5-1; J: TRBJ2-7; size: NA; CDR3: CASSLRTASSYEQYF; DNA: TGCGCCAGCAGCTTGAGGACAGCAAGCTCCTACGAGCAGTACTTC
D: TRBD1; V: TRBV4-2; J: TRBJ1-2; size: NA; CDR3: CASDRGSNYGYTF; DNA: TGTGCCAGCGACAGGGGAAGTAACTATGGCTACACCTTC
D: TRBD2; V: TRBV5-5; J: TRBJ2-3; size: NA; CDR3: CASSLTSGGADTQYF; DNA: TGTGCCAGCAGTCTCACTAGCGGGGGCGCAGATACGCAGTATTTT